This is a list of T cell receptor beta chains from one sample in a study of blood T cell repertoires in COVID-19. Sequencing used immunoSEQ multiplex PCR; TCRdb keeps in-frame clones, though not all of them. Of roughly 120,000 clones listed, approximately 85% are singletons. The sequencing input was peripheral blood. The source of these receptors is a man aged 35 to 55 with acute or convalescent COVID-19. Each CDR3 is given with its conserved first and last residue. D genes are given only for firm matches. Rows may omit the clone size; those that give it use once, few, many or a size class.

v_call: TRBV7-9; clone_size: once; j_call: TRBJ2-1; d_call: TRBD1; cdr3_aa: CASSRPGDSGTENEQFF; cdr3_nt: TGTGCCAGCAGCCGCCCTGGGGACAGCGGTACGGAGAATGAGCAGTTCTTC
v_call: TRBV7-2; clone_size: .; j_call: TRBJ1-6; d_call: .; cdr3_aa: CASSPSNQNSPLHF; cdr3_nt: TGTGCCAGCAGCCCTTCCAATCAGAATTCACCCCTCCACTTT
v_call: TRBV9; clone_size: .; j_call: TRBJ2-1; d_call: TRBD1; cdr3_aa: CASQGQGENEQFF; cdr3_nt: TGTGCCAGTCAGGGACAGGGGGAAAATGAGCAGTTCTTC
v_call: TRBV27; clone_size: .; j_call: TRBJ2-7; d_call: TRBD2; cdr3_aa: CASSLRPSGNYEQYF; cdr3_nt: TGTGCCAGCAGTTTAAGGCCTAGCGGGAACTACGAGCAGTACTTC
v_call: TRBV11-2; clone_size: .; j_call: TRBJ1-4; d_call: TRBD1; cdr3_aa: CASSPDRFLVGTGTEKLFF; cdr3_nt: TGTGCCAGCAGCCCAGATCGGTTTTTAGTCGGGACAGGGACGGAAAAACTGTTTTTT
v_call: TRBV11-3; clone_size: few; j_call: TRBJ2-3; d_call: TRBD1; cdr3_aa: CASSPGQGFTDTQYF; cdr3_nt: TGTGCCAGCAGCCCCGGACAGGGTTTCACAGATACGCAGTATTTT
v_call: TRBV7-2; clone_size: .; j_call: TRBJ1-4; d_call: .; cdr3_aa: CASSLALNEKLFF; cdr3_nt: TGTGCCAGCAGCTTAGCCCTTAATGAAAAACTGTTTTTT
v_call: TRBV30; clone_size: once; j_call: TRBJ1-6; d_call: .; cdr3_aa: CAWTIMKNSPLHF; cdr3_nt: TGTGCCTGGACTATAATGAAAAATTCACCCCTCCACTTT
v_call: TRBV12-5; clone_size: .; j_call: TRBJ2-6; d_call: TRBD2; cdr3_aa: CASALEGGGSGANVLTF; cdr3_nt: TGTGCTAGTGCCCTCGAGGGCGGGGGTTCTGGGGCCAACGTCCTGACTTTC
v_call: TRBV9; clone_size: .; j_call: TRBJ1-3; d_call: .; cdr3_aa: CASSVGQLSGNTIYF; cdr3_nt: TGTGCCAGCAGCGTCGGACAGCTCTCTGGAAACACCATATATTTT
v_call: TRBV7-9; clone_size: .; j_call: TRBJ2-1; d_call: TRBD1; cdr3_aa: CASSASTGEGGNEQFF; cdr3_nt: TGTGCCAGCAGCGCGTCGACAGGGGAAGGTGGCAATGAGCAGTTCTTC
v_call: TRBV25-1; clone_size: .; j_call: TRBJ2-1; d_call: .; cdr3_aa: CASSELVASEQFF; cdr3_nt: TGTGCCAGCAGTGAATTGGTAGCGTCTGAGCAGTTCTTC
v_call: TRBV10-1; clone_size: once; j_call: TRBJ2-2; d_call: TRBD1; cdr3_aa: CASSEWTGATGELFF; cdr3_nt: TGCGCCAGCAGTGAGTGGACAGGGGCCACCGGGGAGCTGTTTTTT
v_call: TRBV6-2/TRBV6-3; clone_size: once; j_call: TRBJ1-6; d_call: TRBD1; cdr3_aa: CASSYTGTGSSYNSPLHF; cdr3_nt: TGTGCCAGCAGTTACACCGGGACAGGGAGCTCCTATAATTCACCCCTCCACTTT
v_call: TRBV30; clone_size: .; j_call: TRBJ1-1; d_call: .; cdr3_aa: CAWSFLSAEAFF; cdr3_nt: TGTGCCTGGAGTTTTTTGAGCGCTGAAGCTTTCTTT
v_call: TRBV2; clone_size: .; j_call: TRBJ2-5; d_call: TRBD1; cdr3_aa: CASSGQGIRETQYF; cdr3_nt: TGTGCCAGCAGTGGACAGGGGATAAGAGAGACCCAGTACTTC
v_call: TRBV2; clone_size: .; j_call: TRBJ2-1; d_call: TRBD2; cdr3_aa: CASKGLAGGPGEQFF; cdr3_nt: TGTGCCAGCAAGGGACTAGCGGGGGGGCCGGGTGAGCAGTTCTTC
v_call: TRBV29-1; clone_size: .; j_call: TRBJ1-1; d_call: .; cdr3_aa: CSALQVLNTEAFF; cdr3_nt: TGCAGCGCCCTACAGGTCTTGAACACTGAAGCTTTCTTT
v_call: TRBV9; clone_size: .; j_call: TRBJ1-3; d_call: .; cdr3_aa: CASSDGGTIYF; cdr3_nt: TGTGCCAGCAGCGACGGTGGCACCATATATTTT
v_call: TRBV7-3; clone_size: few; j_call: TRBJ2-2; d_call: TRBD1; cdr3_aa: CASSRGGTGKGTGELFF; cdr3_nt: TGTGCCAGCAGCAGAGGGGGGACAGGGAAGGGCACCGGGGAGCTGTTTTTT
v_call: TRBV30; clone_size: .; j_call: TRBJ2-5; d_call: .; cdr3_aa: CAWTRGAETQYF; cdr3_nt: TGTGCCTGGACCAGGGGGGCAGAGACCCAGTACTTC
v_call: TRBV13; clone_size: few; j_call: TRBJ2-3; d_call: .; cdr3_aa: CASSRRGGTDTQYF; cdr3_nt: TGTGCCAGCAGCCGACGCGGGGGCACAGATACGCAGTATTTT
v_call: TRBV19; clone_size: .; j_call: TRBJ2-3; d_call: TRBD2; cdr3_aa: CASSRRGQSSGGPSSTDTQYF; cdr3_nt: TGTGCCAGTAGCCGCCGTGGACAGTCTAGCGGGGGGCCCTCTAGCACAGATACGCAGTATTTT
v_call: TRBV24-1; clone_size: few; j_call: TRBJ2-7; d_call: .; cdr3_aa: CATSASPSYEQYF; cdr3_nt: TGTGCCACCAGTGCCTCTCCGTCCTACGAGCAGTACTTC
v_call: TRBV20-1; clone_size: .; j_call: TRBJ2-7; d_call: .; cdr3_aa: CSARDSYEQYF; cdr3_nt: TGCAGTGCTAGGGACAGCTACGAGCAGTACTTC
v_call: TRBV5-1; clone_size: .; j_call: TRBJ2-7; d_call: TRBD1; cdr3_aa: CASSLSLGQGPLEQYF; cdr3_nt: TGCGCCAGCAGCTTGTCTTTGGGACAGGGCCCTCTCGAGCAGTACTTC
v_call: TRBV5-1; clone_size: .; j_call: TRBJ1-3; d_call: .; cdr3_aa: CASSLDRPSGNTIYF; cdr3_nt: TGCGCCAGCAGCTTGGACAGGCCTTCTGGAAACACCATATATTTT
v_call: TRBV3-1/TRBV3-2; clone_size: .; j_call: TRBJ2-7; d_call: .; cdr3_aa: CASSHSSYEQYF; cdr3_nt: TGTGCCAGCAGCCACTCTTCCTACGAGCAGTACTTC
v_call: TRBV5-1; clone_size: .; j_call: TRBJ2-5; d_call: .; cdr3_aa: CASSLNMEGRETQYF; cdr3_nt: TGCGCCAGCAGCTTGAATATGGAGGGACGAGAGACCCAGTACTTC
v_call: TRBV6-6; clone_size: .; j_call: TRBJ1-5; d_call: TRBD1; cdr3_aa: CASTDGQGPVQPQHF; cdr3_nt: TGTGCCAGCACCGATGGACAGGGGCCGGTTCAGCCCCAGCATTTT
v_call: TRBV6-5; clone_size: .; j_call: TRBJ2-7; d_call: TRBD1; cdr3_aa: CASNIMGQGLYEQYF; cdr3_nt: TGTGCCAGCAATATTATGGGACAGGGGCTTTACGAGCAGTACTTC
v_call: TRBV29-1; clone_size: .; j_call: TRBJ1-2; d_call: .; cdr3_aa: CSVDGLSTNYGYTF; cdr3_nt: TGCAGCGTTGATGGGCTCTCGACTAACTATGGCTACACCTTC
v_call: TRBV9; clone_size: .; j_call: TRBJ2-7; d_call: .; cdr3_aa: CASSLEGVHEQYF; cdr3_nt: TGTGCCAGCAGCCTAGAGGGGGTTCACGAGCAGTACTTC
v_call: TRBV6-5; clone_size: .; j_call: TRBJ2-3; d_call: TRBD2; cdr3_aa: CASLYSGGFTDTQYF; cdr3_nt: TGTGCCAGCCTTTATAGCGGGGGGTTCACAGATACGCAGTATTTT
v_call: TRBV14; clone_size: once; j_call: TRBJ1-1; d_call: .; cdr3_aa: CASSGSMNTEAFF; cdr3_nt: TGTGCCAGCAGCGGTTCTATGAACACTGAAGCTTTCTTT
v_call: TRBV27; clone_size: .; j_call: TRBJ2-3; d_call: .; cdr3_aa: CASSAGRLFPDTQYF; cdr3_nt: TGTGCCAGCAGCGCCGGGAGATTATTTCCAGATACGCAGTATTTT
v_call: TRBV19; clone_size: .; j_call: TRBJ1-6; d_call: TRBD1; cdr3_aa: CASSLQGAGSPLHF; cdr3_nt: TGTGCCAGTAGCCTACAGGGGGCAGGTTCACCCCTCCACTTT
v_call: TRBV2; clone_size: .; j_call: TRBJ2-7; d_call: .; cdr3_aa: CASNQGWEQYF; cdr3_nt: TGTGCCAGCAACCAGGGTTGGGAGCAGTACTTC
v_call: TRBV19; clone_size: .; j_call: TRBJ2-2; d_call: .; cdr3_aa: CASSSLRRVTGELFF; cdr3_nt: TGTGCCAGTAGTTCTCTCCGCAGGGTAACCGGGGAGCTGTTTTTT
v_call: TRBV4-1; clone_size: .; j_call: TRBJ2-7; d_call: TRBD2; cdr3_aa: CASSQGTSGASYEQYF; cdr3_nt: TGCGCCAGCAGCCAAGGGACTAGCGGGGCCTCCTACGAGCAGTACTTC
v_call: TRBV29-1; clone_size: .; j_call: TRBJ2-3; d_call: TRBD2; cdr3_aa: CSGTLAGADTQYF; cdr3_nt: TGCAGCGGGACACTAGCGGGAGCAGATACGCAGTATTTT
v_call: TRBV18; clone_size: once; j_call: TRBJ2-7; d_call: TRBD1; cdr3_aa: CASSPPGGQGAYEQYF; cdr3_nt: TGTGCCAGCTCACCACCTGGAGGACAGGGGGCTTACGAGCAGTACTTC
v_call: TRBV27; clone_size: .; j_call: TRBJ1-1; d_call: .; cdr3_aa: CASSLRAGVLSGAFF; cdr3_nt: TGTGCCAGCAGTTTACGGGCAGGGGTTTTGTCAGGAGCTTTCTTT
v_call: TRBV7-2; clone_size: .; j_call: TRBJ2-7; d_call: .; cdr3_aa: CASSLTDFGEQYF; cdr3_nt: TGTGCCAGCAGCTTGACGGACTTTGGCGAGCAGTACTTC
v_call: TRBV27; clone_size: .; j_call: TRBJ2-7; d_call: TRBD2; cdr3_aa: CASRGLADNPYEQYF; cdr3_nt: TGTGCCAGCAGGGGGCTAGCGGACAACCCCTACGAGCAGTACTTC
v_call: TRBV10-3; clone_size: once; j_call: TRBJ1-1; d_call: .; cdr3_aa: CATQGNTEAFF; cdr3_nt: TGTGCCACACAGGGTAACACTGAAGCTTTCTTT
v_call: TRBV25-1; clone_size: .; j_call: TRBJ1-4; d_call: TRBD1; cdr3_aa: CASSETGTGNEKLFF; cdr3_nt: TGTGCCAGCAGTGAAACCGGGACAGGGAATGAAAAACTGTTTTTT
v_call: TRBV24-1; clone_size: .; j_call: TRBJ2-3; d_call: TRBD1; cdr3_aa: CATSPASGTGGAISTDTQYF; cdr3_nt: TGTGCCACCAGTCCAGCCTCCGGGACAGGGGGCGCGATTAGCACAGATACGCAGTATTTT
v_call: TRBV3-1/TRBV3-2; clone_size: .; j_call: TRBJ2-7; d_call: .; cdr3_aa: CASSSGGAYEQYF; cdr3_nt: TGTGCCAGCAGCTCTGGAGGGGCCTACGAGCAGTACTTC